Listed here are 27 T cell receptor beta chains from one sample, sequenced in a study of blood T cell repertoires in COVID-19. Sequencing used immunoSEQ multiplex PCR; TCRdb keeps in-frame clones, though not all of them. Among about 75,000 clones listed, approximately 90% were seen once. Material: peripheral blood. These receptors all stem from a human donor in a cohort sampled during active COVID-19.

By proportion, this clone is medium-sized (0.01 to 0.1%). The chain employs TRBV4-3 and TRBJ2-7, with 11 bases fitting TRBD1. The length of the CDR3 is 16 residues. Germline CDR1 LGHNA, CDR2 YSLEER. The ends lost 0 bases at V and 6 bases at J; junction bases unmatched: 7. CDR3 in DNA: TGCGCCAGCAGCCAAGAGAGGACAGGGGGCTTAACCGAGCAGTACTTC. Protein sequence: CASSQERTGGLTEQYF.

This chain connects TRBV5-1 to TRBJ2-6, with TRBD2 identical over 7 bases. CDR3 length: 15 residues. CDR1 and CDR2 from the germline V gene are SGHRS and YFSETQ. The J segment lost 3 bases and the V segment lost 4 bases, leaving 4 bases of the junction unmatched. CDR3 residues: CASSGGGSGANVLTF. In DNA form, the CDR3 reads TGCGCCAGCAGCGGCGGGGGAAGTGGGGCCAACGTCCTGACTTTC.

The rearrangement links TRBV28 to TRBJ2-3; 8 bases agree with TRBD2. With 4 bases clipped from V and 7 bases from J, the junction kept 10 bases outside the gene matches. The germline V gene has CDR1 MDHEN and CDR2 SYDVKM. The CDR3 extends over 15 amino acids. The CDR3 here is CASSSPAGGGNTQYF. Written as DNA, the CDR3 is TGTGCCAGCAGTTCCCCCGCCGGGGGGGGTAATACGCAGTATTTT. Based on the CDR3 plus reference TRBV28 and TRBJ2-3, the full variable domain is DVKVTQSSRYLVKRTGEKVFLECVQDMDHENMFWYRQDPGLGLRLIYFSYDVKMKEKGDIPEGYSVSREKKERFSLILESASTNQTSMYLCASSSPAGGGNTQYFGPGTRLTVL.

Turning to this clone: Sequence at one end of the junction differs from germline and may be a read error. This sample also contains other DNA sequences that code for the same CDR3. V and J are TRBV7-2 and TRBJ2-1, with a possible D match to TRBD2 (6 bases). The CDR3 is 13 amino acids. CDR1 and CDR2 (germline): SGHTA, FQGNSA. The CDR3 loop is CASSLEGGNEQFF. Written as DNA, the CDR3 is TGCGCCAGCAGCTTAGAGGGAGGCAATGAGCAGTTCTTC.

This chain links TRBV12-5 with TRBJ2-1, with D perhaps TRBD2 (6 bases). Trimming cost V 6 bases and J 0 bases, with 18 bases left between them. Germline CDR1 and CDR2: LGHNT and FRNRAP. The CDR3 is 17 amino acids. CDR3: CASGPGGSSSSYNEQFF. CDR3 in DNA: TGTGCTAGTGGCCCCGGGGGTTCTTCTAGCTCCTACAATGAGCAGTTCTTC. The entire variable domain, with the rest obtained from reference TRBV12-5 and TRBJ2-1, is as follows: DARVTQTPRHKVTEMGQEVTMRCQPILGHNTVFWYRQTMMQGLELLAYFRNRAPLDDSGMPKDRFSAEMPDATLATLKIQPSEPRDSAVYFCASGPGGSSSSYNEQFFGPGTRLTVL.

The rearrangement uses TRBV4-3 and TRBJ1-6; TRBD1 matches at 7 bases. The CDR3 length is 18 residues. The germline V gene has CDR1 LGHNA and CDR2 YSLEER. V shed 2 bases, J shed 0 bases, and the junction held 7 bases outside the gene matches. The CDR3 coding sequence is TGCGCCAGCAGCCAAAACAGGGGACCCAGCTCCTATAATTCACCCCTCCACTTT. Its protein is CASSQNRGPSSYNSPLHF.

The chain joins TRBV2 to TRBJ1-5, with D maybe TRBD1 (5 bases). This CDR3 comprises 15 residues. V was cut by 2 bases and J by 7 bases, with 15 bases left in between. Germline CDR1 SNHLY, CDR2 FYNNEI. CDR3 region: CASSENPGGVQPQHF. The CDR3 nucleotides are TGTGCCAGCAGTGAAAATCCCGGGGGAGTACAGCCCCAGCATTTT.

V is TRBV9 and J is TRBJ2-7; 10 positions match TRBD2. This CDR3 is 15 amino acids long. Per germline, CDR1 SGDLS and CDR2 YYNGEE. The V and J ends lost 4 bases and 6 bases, in that order; junction bases with no gene match: 10. CDR3 sequence reads: CASSPGLAGVSEQYF. CDR3 sequence (DNA): TGTGCCAGCAGCCCAGGTCTAGCGGGAGTCAGCGAGCAGTACTTC.

V and J are TRBV11-2 and TRBJ2-7, with 12 bases aligning to TRBD2. The length of the CDR3 is 17 residues. Germline values: CDR1 SGHAT, CDR2 FQNNGV. Trimming at V came to 3 bases and at J to 5 bases, leaving 11 bases not matched to a gene. CDR3 sequence reads: CASSFPRLAGVSHEQYF. The CDR3 DNA follows: TGTGCCAGCAGCTTTCCCCGACTAGCGGGAGTGTCTCACGAGCAGTACTTC.

This clone has more than one count but fewer than ten. The chain links TRBV5-1 to TRBJ2-7, with D possibly being TRBD1 (7 bases). V lost 0 bases to trimming and J lost 0 bases, with 10 bases between them. The germline CDR1 and CDR2 sequences are SGHRS and YFSETQ. This CDR3 comprises 15 residues. The DNA of the CDR3 is TGCGCCAGCAGCTTGGGACAGGGAGGCTCCTACGAGCAGTACTTC. Protein product: CASSLGQGGSYEQYF.

The chain combines TRBV19 with TRBJ1-1; TRBD1 matches 8 bases. The V and J ends lost 3 bases and 7 bases, in that order; junction bases with no gene match: 4. This CDR3 spans 13 amino acids. Looked up from germline, CDR1 is LNHDA and CDR2 is SQIVND (reference sequence). The CDR3 here is CASSIQGAFEAFF. CDR3 bases: TGTGCCAGTAGTATCCAGGGGGCGTTTGAAGCTTTCTTT.

CDR3 residues: CATRAAGISDTQYF. CDR3 coding DNA: TGTGCCACCAGGGCGGCGGGGATTTCAGATACGCAGTATTTT. The chain uses TRBV24-1 and TRBJ2-3; D may be TRBD2 (6 bases). With 7 bases removed from V and 4 bases from J, the gap between germline ends came to 14 bases. Germline CDR1 is KGHDR and CDR2 is SFDVKD. The CDR3 runs to 14 residues.

Only a few counts were recorded for this clone. J is TRBJ2-7 and V is TRBV7-9, with D unclear. V lost 4 bases and J 2 bases, leaving 18 bases between the germline ends. The germline CDR1 and CDR2 sequences are SEHNR and FQNEAQ (reference sequence). This CDR3 is 16 amino acids long. CDR3: CASSSWAISSAYEQYF. The CDR3 DNA follows: TGTGCCAGCAGCTCATGGGCGATATCCTCGGCCTACGAGCAGTACTTC.

The chain links TRBV19 to TRBJ2-7; 9 nucleotides align to TRBD2. The CDR3 contains 16 residues. Trimming took 5 bases from V and 2 from J; bases not matched to a gene: 10. CDR1 is LNHDA, CDR2 SQIVND, per germline (reference sequence). The CDR3 sequence is CASSPQGRGGTYEQYF. CDR3 nucleotide sequence: TGTGCCAGTAGTCCCCAGGGGCGGGGGGGCACCTACGAGCAGTACTTC.

This clone occurred once. This sequence joins TRBV7-9 and TRBJ1-4, with 8 positions matching TRBD1. The V and J ends lost 3 bases and 4 bases, in that order; junction bases with no gene match: 4. CDR1 and CDR2 (germline): SEHNR, FQNEAQ (reference sequence). The CDR3 length is 15 residues. The CDR3 bases are TGTGCCAGCAGCTTGACAGGGGCCCTTAATGAAAAACTGTTTTTT. Translation gives CASSLTGALNEKLFF.

The rearrangement uses TRBV5-5 and TRBJ2-4; 13 nucleotides agree with TRBD2. From germline, CDR1 is SGHKS and CDR2 YYEKEE (reference sequence). V was clipped by 3 bases and J by 9 bases; unmatched bases: 3. The CDR3 runs to 14 residues. The CDR3 region has the DNA TGTGCCAGCAGCTCCGGACTAGCGGGAGTCATTCAGTACTTC. Protein product: CASSSGLAGVIQYF.

The chain joins TRBV28 to TRBJ1-1, with D perhaps TRBD1 (5 bases). V lost 6 bases to trimming and J lost 3 bases, with 14 bases between them. The CDR3 loop spans 14 amino acids. Germline loops: CDR1 MDHEN, CDR2 SYDVKM. In DNA, the CDR3 is TGTGCCAGCAGCCCGGGGGGGTCGGACACTGAAGCTTTCTTT. This codes for CASSPGGSDTEAFF.

V gene TRBV11-2 combines with J gene TRBJ2-7, with D maybe TRBD1 (6 bases). The length of the CDR3 is 14 residues. V dropped 1 base and J dropped 2 bases, with 9 bases sitting between them. Per the germline V gene, CDR1 is SGHAT and CDR2 is FQNNGV. CDR3 loop: CASSLGEGAYEQYF. CDR3 coding DNA: TGTGCCAGCAGCTTAGGAGAGGGGGCCTACGAGCAGTACTTC. The full variable domain, rest sourced from reference TRBV11-2 and TRBJ2-7, is EAGVAQSPRYKIIEKRQSVAFWCNPISGHATLYWYQQILGQGPKLLIQFQNNGVVDDSQLPKDRFSAERLKGVDSTLKIQPAKLEDSAVYLCASSLGEGAYEQYFGPGTRLTVT.

V usage is TRBV10-3 and J usage is TRBJ1-5; D may be TRBD1 (5 bases). CDR3 length: 13 residues. V shed 6 bases and J shed 3 bases, with 9 bases lying between them. Germline-derived CDR1 and CDR2 are ENHRY and SYGVKD. The DNA of the CDR3 is TGTGCCATCAGCGACAGAAACAATCAGCCCCAGCATTTT. Translating gives CAISDRNNQPQHF.

The chain links TRBV7-2 to TRBJ2-7; 8 nucleotides agree with TRBD2. This CDR3 is 14 amino acids long. V lost 5 bases to trimming and J lost 4 bases; unmatched junction nucleotides: 7. Germline assignment: CDR1 SGHTA and CDR2 FQGNSA. The CDR3 loop is CASSKGLGVYEQYF. DNA of the CDR3: TGTGCCAGCAGCAAGGGACTAGGGGTATACGAGCAGTACTTC.

This clone was seen a handful of times. J is TRBJ1-1 and V is TRBV5-6; the match to TRBD1 covers 10 bases. Germline V gene data show CDR1 as SGHDT and CDR2 as YYEEEE. V lost 4 bases to trimming and J lost 9 bases; unmatched junction nucleotides: 9. The CDR3 runs to 14 residues. CDR3 sequence reads: CASSVRDRGGQAFF. CDR3 bases: TGTGCCAGCAGCGTCCGGGACAGGGGCGGTCAAGCTTTCTTT.

The chain carries TRBV15 and TRBJ1-1; the match to TRBD1 covers 8 bases. The trim removed 0 bases at V and 7 bases at J, leaving 4 bases unmatched. CDR3 length: 14 amino acids. Per the germline V gene, CDR1 is LNHNV and CDR2 is YYDKDF (reference sequence). CDR3 bases: TGTGCCACCAGCAGAGATCAGGGGGCGGGTGAAGCTTTCTTT. Its translation: CATSRDQGAGEAFF.

The V and J genes are TRBV18 and TRBJ1-2; TRBD1 aligns across 8 bases. Germline assignment: CDR1 KGHSH and CDR2 LQKENI. Trimming cost V 4 bases and J 8 bases; bases outside gene matches: 12. The CDR3 has 15 amino acids. CDR3 nucleotides: TGTGCCAGCTCACTAGACAGGGGCCACGCGGGAGGCTACACCTTC. Translation gives CASSLDRGHAGGYTF. Full variable domain (outside the CDR3, taken from reference TRBV18 and TRBJ1-2): NAGVMQNPRHLVRRRGQEARLRCSPMKGHSHVYWYRQLPEEGLKFMVYLQKENIIDESGMPKERFSAEFPKEGPSILRIQQVVRGDSAAYFCASSLDRGHAGGYTFGSGTRLTVV.

This clone was detected a few times. The V gene is TRBV5-4, the J gene TRBJ1-2, with TRBD1 as a possible D gene (6 bases). The CDR3 extends over 15 amino acids. Germline V gene data show CDR1 as SGHNT and CDR2 as YYREEE (reference sequence). V was clipped by 0 bases and J by 8 bases, with 17 bases between them. This CDR3 reads CASSLDGWGPGGYTF. The CDR3 DNA reads TGTGCCAGCAGCTTGGATGGGTGGGGGCCGGGAGGCTACACCTTC.

V is TRBV6-4 and J is TRBJ1-1; 10 positions match TRBD1. From germline, CDR1 is MRHNA and CDR2 SNTAGT. V gave up 2 bases and J gave up 1 base; unmatched junction bases: 10. This CDR3 comprises 18 residues. DNA for the CDR3: TGTGCCAGCAGTGACCCAACCGGGACAGGGGACCAGAACACTGAAGCTTTCTTT. Encoded protein: CASSDPTGTGDQNTEAFF.

The chain carries TRBV7-8 and TRBJ1-3; 9 bases are a match to TRBD1. The junction had 7 bases not matched to a gene; V was cut back by 5 bases and J by 8 bases. The CDR3 is 14 amino acids. Germline V CDR1 and CDR2: SGHVS, FQNEAQ. The CDR3 DNA is TGTGCCAGCAGCAGACGGGACAGGGAGGACACCATATATTTT. It yields the protein CASSRRDREDTIYF. Using reference TRBV7-8 and TRBJ1-3 for the parts outside the CDR3, the full variable domain is GAGVSQSPRYKVAKRGQDVALRCDPISGHVSLFWYQQALGQGPEFLTYFQNEAQLDKSGLPSDRFFAERPEGSVSTLKIQRTQQEDSAVYLCASSRRDREDTIYFGEGSWLTVV.

V and J are TRBV7-2 and TRBJ1-1, with 9 positions matching TRBD1. The germline gives CDR1 SGHTA, CDR2 FQGNSA. J lost 1 base, V lost 1 base, and 1 base had no gene match. The CDR3 is made up of 15 amino acids. CDR3 DNA: TGTGCCAGCAGCTTAGTGACAGGGGGGAACACTGAAGCTTTCTTT. Amino acids: CASSLVTGGNTEAFF. The variable domain in full, completed from reference TRBV7-2 and TRBJ1-1, reads GAGVSQSPSNKVTEKGKDVELRCDPISGHTALYWYRQSLGQGLEFLIYFQGNSAPDKSGLPSDRFSAERTGGSVSTLTIQRTQQEDSAVYLCASSLVTGGNTEAFFGQGTRLTVV.